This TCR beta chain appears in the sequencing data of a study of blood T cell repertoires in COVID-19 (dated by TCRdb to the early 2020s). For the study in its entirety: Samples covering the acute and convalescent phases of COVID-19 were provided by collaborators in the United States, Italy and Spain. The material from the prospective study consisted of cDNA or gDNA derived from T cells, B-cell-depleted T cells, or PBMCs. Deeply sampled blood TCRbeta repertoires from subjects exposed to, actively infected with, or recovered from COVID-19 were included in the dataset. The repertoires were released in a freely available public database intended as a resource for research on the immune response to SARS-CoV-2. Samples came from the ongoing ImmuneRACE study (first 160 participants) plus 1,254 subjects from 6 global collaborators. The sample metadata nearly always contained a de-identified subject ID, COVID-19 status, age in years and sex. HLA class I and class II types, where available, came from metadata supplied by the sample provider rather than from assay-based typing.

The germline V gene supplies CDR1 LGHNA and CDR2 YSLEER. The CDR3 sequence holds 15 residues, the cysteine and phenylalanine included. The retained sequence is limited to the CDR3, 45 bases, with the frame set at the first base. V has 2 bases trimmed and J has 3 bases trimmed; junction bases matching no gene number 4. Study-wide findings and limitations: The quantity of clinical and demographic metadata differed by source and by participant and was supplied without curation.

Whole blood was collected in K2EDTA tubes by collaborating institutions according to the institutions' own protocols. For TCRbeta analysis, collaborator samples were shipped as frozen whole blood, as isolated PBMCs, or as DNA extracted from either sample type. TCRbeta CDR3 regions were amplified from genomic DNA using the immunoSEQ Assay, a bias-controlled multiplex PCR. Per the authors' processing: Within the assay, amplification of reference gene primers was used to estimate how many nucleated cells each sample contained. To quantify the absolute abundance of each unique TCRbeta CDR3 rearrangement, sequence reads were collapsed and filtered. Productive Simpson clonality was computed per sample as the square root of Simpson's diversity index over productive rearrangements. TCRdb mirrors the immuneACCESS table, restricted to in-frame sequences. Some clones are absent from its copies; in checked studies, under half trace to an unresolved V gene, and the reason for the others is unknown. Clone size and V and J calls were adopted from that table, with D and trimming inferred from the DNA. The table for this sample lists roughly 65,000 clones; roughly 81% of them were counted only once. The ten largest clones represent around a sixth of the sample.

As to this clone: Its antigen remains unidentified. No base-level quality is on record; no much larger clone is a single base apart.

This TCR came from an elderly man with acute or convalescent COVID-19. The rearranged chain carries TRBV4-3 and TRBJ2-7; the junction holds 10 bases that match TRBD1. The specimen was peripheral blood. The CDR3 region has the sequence CASSQLGQGGYEQYF. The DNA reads TGCGCCAGCAGCCAACTTGGACAGGGGGGCTACGAGCAGTACTTC.